The 16 T cell receptor beta chains below were found in one sample sequenced in a study of T cell responses to AZD1222 COVID-19 vaccine. TCRdb's table, derived via immunoSEQ multiplex PCR, lists solely in-frame clones and lacks some. The sample comprises tens of thousands of clones, around 85% of which are singletons, and about 15% rests with the top ten. The material was peripheral blood, obtained on day 0 of AZD1222 vaccination. These receptors all come from an adult in good health.

This chain links TRBV3-1 (or the pseudogene TRBV3-2) with TRBJ2-7; a possible D gene is TRBD2 (6 bases). The germline V gene encodes CDR1 LGHDT and CDR2 YNNKEL (reference sequence). Trimming removed 4 bases from V and 3 bases from J, with 13 bases in between. The CDR3 is 14 residues long. The CDR3 region has the DNA TGTGCCAGCAGCCCATCCGGCGGGGTCTACGAGCAGTACTTC. Its translation is CASSPSGGVYEQYF.

The CDR3 here is CASSPLVRASISNSPLHF. The CDR3 DNA reads as TGTGCCAGCTCACCACTCGTCAGGGCTAGCATTTCCAATTCACCCCTCCACTTT. The chain links TRBV18 to TRBJ1-6; D possibly corresponds to TRBD1 (5 bases). Germline CDR1 and CDR2: KGHSH and LQKENI. V was cut by 1 base and J by 7 bases, with 20 bases left in between. The CDR3 is 18 residues long.

The chain carries TRBV19 and TRBJ1-6, with TRBD1 matching 9 bases. V lost 1 base and J lost 0; bases outside the gene matches: 7. Germline CDR1 reads LNHDA; CDR2 reads SQIVND (reference sequence). This CDR3 region has 19 residues. DNA of the CDR3: TGTGCCAGTAGTATAGGGGGACAGGGATGGAGCTCCTATAATTCACCCCTCCACTTT. It codes for CASSIGGQGWSSYNSPLHF.

The chain recombines TRBV5-5 with TRBJ1-2; D call uncertain. V shed 4 bases and J shed 6 bases, with 13 bases lying between them. There are 13 residues in the CDR3. Germline-derived CDR1 and CDR2 are SGHKS and YYEKEE (reference sequence). The CDR3 loop reads CASSREPVDGYTF. The DNA of the CDR3 is TGTGCCAGCAGCCGGGAACCTGTCGATGGCTACACCTTC.

The chain uses TRBV5-4 and TRBJ1-3; tentative D call: TRBD1 (6 bases). The CDR3 is 16 amino acids. From germline, CDR1 is SGHNT and CDR2 YYREEE (reference sequence). Trimming cost V 0 bases and J 0 bases, with 10 bases left between them. This chain's CDR3 is CASSLGGPHSGNTIYF. The CDR3 DNA sequence: TGTGCCAGCAGCTTGGGGGGGCCTCACTCTGGAAACACCATATATTTT. Full variable domain (outside the CDR3, taken from reference TRBV5-4 and TRBJ1-3): ETGVTQSPTHLIKTRGQQVTLRCSSQSGHNTVSWYQQALGQGPQFIFQYYREEENGRGNFPPRFSGLQFPNYSSELNVNALELDDSALYLCASSLGGPHSGNTIYFGEGSWLTVV.

This chain uses TRBV28 with TRBJ1-2; 7 bases map to TRBD1. Germline-derived CDR1 and CDR2 are MDHEN and SYDVKM. V was pared by 5 bases and J by 4 bases, with 10 bases of the junction left unmatched. The length of the CDR3 is 15 residues. This CDR3 is CASSPPGQEIYGYTF. Here the CDR3 DNA reads TGTGCCAGCAGTCCACCTGGACAGGAAATCTATGGCTACACCTTC.

This chain joins TRBV10-3 and TRBJ1-2; 8 bases line up with TRBD1. V lost 4 bases, J lost 4 bases, and 2 bases stayed unmatched. Per germline, CDR1 ENHRY and CDR2 SYGVKD. The CDR3 sequence is 13 residues long. In DNA form, the CDR3 reads TGTGCCATCAGTGTGGACAGGGCCTATGGCTACACCTTC. Translation: CAISVDRAYGYTF.

The V and J genes are TRBV7-9 and TRBJ1-5; TRBD1 is a possible D gene (6 bases). Trimming took 1 base from V and 7 from J, leaving 17 bases between them. Germline assignment: CDR1 SEHNR and CDR2 FQNEAQ (reference sequence). This CDR3 comprises 16 residues. CDR3 DNA: TGTGCCAGCAGCTTAGTACAGGGTGGACGGGGACAGCCCCAGCATTTT. This translates into CASSLVQGGRGQPQHF. Full variable domain (rest looked up from reference TRBV7-9 and TRBJ1-5): DTGVSQNPRHKITKRGQNVTFRCDPISEHNRLYWYRQTLGQGPEFLTYFQNEAQLEKSRLLSDRFSAERPKGSFSTLEIQRTEQGDSAMYLCASSLVQGGRGQPQHFGDGTRLSIL.

In this sample, this clone turned up a few times. This rearrangement joins TRBV12-3 or TRBV12-4 to TRBJ1-5; D remains unclear. V was clipped by 3 bases and J by 5 bases, with 5 bases between them. The CDR3 contains 12 residues. The CDR3: CASSFPDQPQHF. The CDR3 DNA sequence: TGTGCCAGCAGTTTTCCTGATCAGCCCCAGCATTTT.

CDR3 sequence (DNA): TGTGCCAGCAGCCAAGAGCCCAACTATGGCTACACCTTC. Protein product: CASSQEPNYGYTF. The J gene is TRBJ1-2, the V gene TRBV3-1 (or the pseudogene TRBV3-2); D call uncertain. The CDR3 runs 13 residues. Per the germline V gene, CDR1 is LGHDT and CDR2 is YNNKEL (reference sequence). The ends were cut back, 0 bases at V and 2 bases at J, with 4 bases in the middle.

The chain employs TRBV30 and TRBJ1-4, with D perhaps TRBD1 (5 bases). CDR1 GTSNPN and CDR2 SVGIG come from the germline V gene (reference sequence). Trimming removed 2 bases at V and 8 bases at J, with 15 bases between. The CDR3 has 14 amino acids. This CDR3 is CAWSPGTTGEKLFF. CDR3 bases: TGTGCCTGGAGTCCAGGGACCACGGGGGAAAAACTGTTTTTT.

V and J are TRBV7-2 and TRBJ2-2, with TRBD1 matching over 8 bases. CDR3 size: 16 residues. After removal of 8 bases from V and 6 bases from J, the junction contained 14 bases not matched to a gene. Germline-derived CDR1 and CDR2 are SGHTA and FQGNSA. CDR3 in DNA: TGTGCCAGCTTGGACGCTCGGGACAGGCAAGCCGGGGAGCTGTTTTTT. As protein: CASLDARDRQAGELFF. Full variable domain (missing parts from reference TRBV7-2 and TRBJ2-2): GAGVSQSPSNKVTEKGKDVELRCDPISGHTALYWYRQSLGQGLEFLIYFQGNSAPDKSGLPSDRFSAERTGGSVSTLTIQRTQQEDSAVYLCASLDARDRQAGELFFGEGSRLTVL.

V usage is TRBV19 and J usage is TRBJ1-5, with 9 positions matching TRBD1. The CDR3 has 16 amino acids. Germline V gene lookup returns CDR1 LNHDA and CDR2 SQIVND (reference sequence). The trim removed 6 bases at V and 3 bases at J, leaving 9 bases unmatched. The chain's CDR3 is CASRPPGTGLNQPQHF. The CDR3 region has the DNA TGTGCCAGTAGACCACCAGGGACAGGGCTCAATCAGCCCCAGCATTTT. Full variable domain (outside the CDR3, taken from reference TRBV19 and TRBJ1-5): DGGITQSPKYLFRKEGQNVTLSCEQNLNHDAMYWYRQDPGQGLRLIYYSQIVNDFQKGDIAEGYSVSREKKESFPLTVTSAQKNPTAFYLCASRPPGTGLNQPQHFGDGTRLSIL.

This clone was recorded only once. Here the CDR3 DNA reads TGTGCCAGCAGCTTAGGGGCTAGCGGCACAGATACGCAGTATTTT. It translates to CASSLGASGTDTQYF. This sequence joins TRBV7-2 and TRBJ2-3; possibly TRBD2 for D (6 bases). The germline gives CDR1 SGHTA, CDR2 FQGNSA. Trimming left V 1 base short and J 1 base short, with 9 bases between. CDR3 length: 15 residues.

The chain links TRBV13 to TRBJ2-7, with a tentative D call TRBD1 (6 bases). Germline V gene data show CDR1 as PRHDT and CDR2 as FYEKMQ (reference sequence). The CDR3 extends over 15 amino acids. The V and J ends lost 3 bases and 1 base respectively, with 13 bases between them. CDR3 DNA: TGTGCCAGCAGCTTTAGGACAGCCAATTCCTACGAGCAGTACTTC. Amino acid sequence: CASSFRTANSYEQYF.

The chain combines TRBV3-1 (or the pseudogene TRBV3-2) with TRBJ2-7; 8 bases are a match to TRBD1. In germline, CDR1 is LGHDT, CDR2 YNNKEL (reference sequence). The V segment lost 5 bases and the J segment 4 bases; nucleotides outside the gene matches: 7. The CDR3 length is 14 residues. CDR3 amino acids: CASSVWTGTYEQYF. The CDR3 bases are TGTGCCAGCAGCGTTTGGACAGGGACGTACGAGCAGTACTTC.